There are a few counts of the clone carrying this T cell receptor beta chain. The target antigen is unknown. The data originate from a study of beta chain features in type 1 diabetes. The wider study: The patient and healthy donor groups were comparable for age, gender and cell yields. The samples had around 98 million sorted cells examined in all. The study's findings and limits: When Type 1 diabetes patients were examined, their TCRB CDR3s proved moderately but significantly shorter in all four CD4+ subsets.

Expressed TCRB transcripts were sequenced because the entire RNA isolate underwent reverse transcription. Average reads for naive, central memory and regulatory T cell samples were roughly 3.5 million. Assay used: immunoSEQ multiplex PCR; TCRdb lists only in-frame clones, some missing. Among hundreds of thousands of clones listed, about an eighth were seen once. The receptor comes from a man aged 18 to 35 with type 1 diabetes. Material: naive CD4+ T cells from blood.

The CDR3: CAWSRFMEAFF. In nucleotides, the CDR3 is TGTGCCTGGAGTCGTTTTATGGAAGCTTTCTTT. The rearrangement uses TRBV30 and TRBJ1-1; D remains ambiguous. Per the germline V gene, CDR1 is GTSNPN and CDR2 is SVGIG (reference sequence). With 2 bases removed from V and 8 bases from J, the gap between germline ends came to 9 bases. CDR3 length: 11 amino acids.